The clone carrying this T cell receptor beta chain was recorded a few times. What it recognizes is unknown. The sample belongs to a study of CD8 T cells in ankylosing spondylitis. Overall study results and limits: Disease-linked clones proved CD8+ and comparatively uncommon in peripheral blood. Matched ankylosing spondylitis synovial fluid reportedly contained a significantly enriched population of disease-linked clones. Among TCR beta sequences, a motif of under ten highly homologous variants appeared characteristic of ankylosing spondylitis blood. Earlier literature documents some of the motif variants in reactive arthritis synovial fluid and blood.

There are 17 residues in the CDR3. V was cut by 1 base and J by 4 bases, with 17 bases left in between. MiXCR was run by TCRdb on the 5' RACE reads, yielding one entry per CDR3 protein. Here the sample spans around 320,000 distinct CDR3 sequences, more than 20% being singletons. The rearrangement joins TRBV23-1 to TRBJ1-5; D gene ambiguous. TRBV23-1 is labeled an ORF, and its function is uncertain. What was sequenced was blood, either unsorted or a sorted T cell fraction (not recorded which). The receptor was derived from a female donor with ankylosing spondylitis or in good health (not recorded which). The CDR3, as DNA: TGCGCCAGCAGTCAATGCTTAACGCGGCGGATGAATCAGCCCCAGCATTTT. Amino acid sequence: CASSQCLTRRMNQPQHF.